The rows below give T cell receptor beta chains drawn from one sample of a study of T cell changes during pregnancy in multiple sclerosis. Assay: immunoSEQ multiplex PCR; the TCRdb copy retains only in-frame clones and omits some. The repertoire has around 12,000 clones, about 91% of them found once; the top ten carry less than 9.5%. This material consisted of CD8+ T cells from peripheral blood mononuclear cells, taken in the second trimester of pregnancy. The source of these receptors is a female donor in good health, enrolled as a control in a pregnancy study. Each CDR3 is given with its conserved first and last residue. The order of the fields is V gene, D gene, CDR3 length, J gene, CDR3 protein, CDR3 DNA. The D gene is left open where the match is weak.

>TRBV25-1|-|10|TRBJ2-7
CASSEGKQYF
TGTGCCAGCAGTGAGGGCAAGCAGTACTTC
>TRBV5-6|TRBD2|15|TRBJ2-1
CASSLASGPYNEQFF
TGTGCCAGCAGCTTGGCTAGCGGGCCTTACAATGAGCAGTTCTTC
>TRBV4-2|-|18|TRBJ1-4
CASSQSQDNGVENEKLFF
TGTGCCAGCAGCCAATCCCAGGATAACGGGGTCGAGAATGAAAAACTGTTTTTT
>TRBV7-9|-|19|TRBJ2-1
CASSHPTSRALSSYNEQFF
TGTGCCAGCAGCCACCCCACCTCGCGGGCATTGAGCTCCTACAATGAGCAGTTCTTC
>TRBV7-9|-|16|TRBJ2-1
CASSLAVSGSYNEQFF
TGTGCCAGCAGCTTAGCGGTGAGCGGTTCCTACAATGAGCAGTTCTTC
>TRBV28|TRBD2|17|TRBJ2-1
CASSLDLAGGVYNEQFF
TGTGCCAGCAGTTTAGATCTAGCGGGAGGGGTCTACAATGAGCAGTTCTTC
>TRBV18|-|16|TRBJ2-7
CASSPLVGTPTYEQYF
TGTGCCAGCTCACCTTTGGTTGGGACTCCTACCTACGAGCAGTACTTC
>TRBV6-1|TRBD2|15|TRBJ2-1
CASSKREGPGNEQFF
TGTGCCAGCAGTAAGCGGGAGGGACCCGGTAATGAGCAGTTCTTC
>TRBV6-5|-|15|TRBJ1-1
CASSYVHGGNTEAFF
TGTGCCAGCAGTTACGTCCACGGGGGGAACACTGAAGCTTTCTTT
>TRBV7-8|-|14|TRBJ1-5
CASSLSTGYHPQHF
TGTGCCAGCAGCTTATCGACAGGCTATCATCCCCAGCATTTT